These 14 T cell receptor beta chains were sequenced from one sample in a study of cytomegalovirus exposure and HLA in healthy donors. The assay was immunoSEQ multiplex PCR, and TCRdb's table has in-frame clones only and misses some. The sample has roughly 70,000 clones; 95% to 97% are singletons. Specimen: PBMCs. These receptors all stem from a woman under 30 in good health and CMV-seropositive.

V is TRBV6-6 and J is TRBJ2-5; D ambiguous. The V end was cut by 7 bases, the J end by 3 bases, with 12 bases between. The CDR3 has 13 residues. Looked up from germline, CDR1 is MNHNY and CDR2 is SVGAGI (reference sequence). The CDR3 DNA reads TGTGCCAGCACCCCAATTCGGGAAGAGACCCAGTACTTC. Its translation: CASTPIREETQYF.

In its sample, this clone was seen once. The chain links TRBV7-9 to TRBJ2-1, with D possibly matching TRBD1 (6 bases). The CDR3 runs to 15 residues. Per the germline V gene, CDR1 is SEHNR and CDR2 is FQNEAQ (reference sequence). V gave up 0 bases and J gave up 5 bases, with 11 bases separating them. The CDR3 sequence is CASSLAQGGDNEQFF. In DNA form, the CDR3 reads TGTGCCAGCAGCTTAGCACAGGGTGGGGACAATGAGCAGTTCTTC.

The V gene is TRBV19, the J gene TRBJ1-1; D gene uncertain. V lost 1 base and J lost 3, with 9 bases in between. The germline CDR1 and CDR2 sequences are LNHDA and SQIVND (reference sequence). CDR3 length: 14 residues. The CDR3 loop reads CASSIGPRDTEAFF. In DNA, the CDR3 is TGTGCCAGTAGTATAGGGCCCCGGGACACTGAAGCTTTCTTT.

This chain connects TRBV30 to TRBJ1-1; tentative D call: TRBD1 (6 bases). V was clipped by 1 base and J by 1 base, with 13 bases between them. The CDR3 extends over 15 amino acids. Germline values: CDR1 GTSNPN, CDR2 SVGIG (reference sequence). Here the CDR3 reads CAWSATGFPNTEAFF. CDR3 sequence (DNA): TGTGCCTGGAGTGCTACAGGGTTCCCGAACACTGAAGCTTTCTTT.

The chain links TRBV6-5 to TRBJ1-4, with a tentative D call TRBD1 (5 bases). Germline V lookup: CDR1 MNHEY, CDR2 SVGAGI. This CDR3 region has 15 residues. Trimming cost V 6 bases and J 5 bases, with 16 bases left between them. This CDR3 reads CASSHRWGPNEKLFF. CDR3 coding DNA: TGTGCCAGCAGCCACCGCTGGGGCCCGAATGAAAAACTGTTTTTT.

This chain uses TRBV4-1 with TRBJ2-1; no firm D call. V gave up 0 bases and J gave up 3 bases, with 21 bases separating them. The CDR3 runs to 19 residues. CDR1 and CDR2 (germline): MGHRA, YSYEKL. The CDR3 loop reads CASSQEDPVTTNFYNEQFF. The CDR3 nucleotides are TGCGCCAGCAGCCAAGAAGATCCAGTCACCACCAATTTCTACAATGAGCAGTTCTTC.

This CDR3 reads CASSVTSGNTGELFF. DNA for the CDR3: TGTGCCAGCAGCGTGACTAGCGGGAACACCGGGGAGCTGTTTTTT. This chain connects TRBV9 to TRBJ2-2, with TRBD2 matching over 9 bases. The CDR3 has 15 amino acids. J was trimmed by 1 base and V by 2 bases; bases with no gene match: 0. Germline CDR1 SGDLS, CDR2 YYNGEE.

CDR3 amino acids: CASSEIGTAVYEQYF. DNA for the CDR3: TGTGCCAGCAGTGAAATCGGGACAGCTGTTTACGAGCAGTACTTC. The chain recombines TRBV2 with TRBJ2-7; 7 positions agree with TRBD1. CDR1 is SNHLY and CDR2 is FYNNEI in the germline V gene. After removal of 2 bases from V and 4 bases from J, the junction contained 8 bases not matched to a gene. The CDR3 length is 15 residues.

This rearrangement joins TRBV29-1 to TRBJ2-7; TRBD2 agrees at 9 bases. This CDR3 has 14 amino acids. Looked up from germline, CDR1 is SQVTM and CDR2 is ANQGSEA. J lost 5 bases, V lost 7 bases, and 12 bases had no gene match. CDR3 region: CSATPGLASDEQYF. In DNA, the CDR3 is TGCAGCGCTACACCGGGACTAGCATCAGACGAGCAGTACTTC.

The chain is built from TRBV9 and TRBJ2-1, with 11 bases lining up with TRBD2. Germline V gene lookup returns CDR1 SGDLS and CDR2 YYNGEE. The CDR3 totals 16 residues. The V gene end was trimmed by 0 bases and the J gene end by 5 bases; junction bases not matched to a gene: 4. The CDR3 DNA is TGTGCCAGCAGCGTAGCTCTGACTAGCGGGGACAATGAGCAGTTCTTC. Amino acid sequence: CASSVALTSGDNEQFF. The full variable domain, in which reference TRBV9 and TRBJ2-1 provide the parts outside the CDR3, is DSGVTQTPKHLITATGQRVTLRCSPRSGDLSVYWYQQSLDQGLQFLIQYYNGEERAKGNILERFSAQQFPDLHSELNLSSLELGDSALYFCASSVALTSGDNEQFFGPGTRLTVL.

The J gene is TRBJ2-5, the V gene TRBV15, with a weak D call TRBD2 (6 bases). Germline V gene data show CDR1 as LNHNV and CDR2 as YYDKDF (reference sequence). V lost 3 bases, J lost 1 base, and 6 bases lay in between. This CDR3 comprises 13 residues. DNA for the CDR3: TGTGCCACCAGCAGCGGGAGCCAAGAGACCCAGTACTTC. Translated: CATSSGSQETQYF.

This chain uses TRBV11-2 with TRBJ2-1, with 8 bases that match TRBD2. Germline trimming cut 5 bases from V and 0 bases from J; bases unmatched to any gene: 3. Germline loops: CDR1 SGHAT, CDR2 FQNNGV. This CDR3 is built from 15 residues. The CDR3 is CASSLSGSSYNEQFF. The CDR3 DNA follows: TGTGCCAGCAGCCTGAGCGGGAGCTCCTACAATGAGCAGTTCTTC.

The rearrangement links TRBV18 to TRBJ2-7, with D unresolved. The V gene lost 2 bases and the J gene lost 0 bases, with 11 bases spanning the gap. Per the germline V gene, CDR1 is KGHSH and CDR2 is LQKENI. This CDR3 has 15 residues. For the CDR3, the DNA is TGTGCCAGCTCACCAATGGGCCCGAGCTCCTACGAGCAGTACTTC. It translates to CASSPMGPSSYEQYF.

V and J are TRBV6-6 and TRBJ1-4; a possible D gene is TRBD1 (5 bases). The V end lost 7 bases, the J end lost 2 bases, and 11 bases lay between the germline ends. Germline loops: CDR1 MNHNY, CDR2 SVGAGI (reference sequence). The length of the CDR3 is 14 residues. The chain's CDR3 is CASNPGLTNEKLFF. The CDR3 DNA reads as TGTGCCAGCAATCCAGGGTTGACTAATGAAAAACTGTTTTTT.